The subject of this entry is one T cell receptor beta chain. This sample stems from a study of OX40 agonist ivuxolimab in advanced cancers. Here immunoSEQ multiplex PCR was the method, and the copy in TCRdb shows in-frame clones only, minus some. The sample records 45,000 to 55,000 clones, approximately 90% being singletons. V was pared by 2 bases and J by 7 bases, with 3 bases of the junction left unmatched. Looked up from germline, CDR1 is ENHRY and CDR2 is SYGVKD. The CDR3 has 14 residues. The sample here was CD4+ or CD8+ T cells sorted from blood, taken in a trial of the OX40 agonist ivuxolimab. The chain links TRBV10-3 to TRBJ1-4; 8 positions match TRBD1. The source is an adult with an advanced solid tumor such as melanoma, head and neck, liver or kidney cancer. CDR3 sequence (DNA): TGTGCCATCAGTGAGAAACAGGGGGTTGAAAAACTGTTTTTT. Translated, it gives CAISEKQGVEKLFF.